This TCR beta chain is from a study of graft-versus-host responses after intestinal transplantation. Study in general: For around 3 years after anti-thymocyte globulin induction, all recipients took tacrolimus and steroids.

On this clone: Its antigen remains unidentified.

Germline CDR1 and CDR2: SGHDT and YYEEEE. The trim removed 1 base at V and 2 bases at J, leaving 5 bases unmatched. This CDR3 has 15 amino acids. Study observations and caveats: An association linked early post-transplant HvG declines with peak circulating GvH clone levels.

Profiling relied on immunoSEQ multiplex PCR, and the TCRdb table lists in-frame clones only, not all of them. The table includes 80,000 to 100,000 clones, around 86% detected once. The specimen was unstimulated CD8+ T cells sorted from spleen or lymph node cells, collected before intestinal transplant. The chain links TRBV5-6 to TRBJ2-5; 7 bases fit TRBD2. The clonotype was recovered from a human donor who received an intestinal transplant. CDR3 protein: CASSLFAGVQETQYF. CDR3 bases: TGTGCCAGCAGCTTGTTCGCGGGGGTACAAGAGACCCAGTACTTC.